This T cell receptor (beta chain) stems from a study of blood T cell repertoires in COVID-19 (dated by TCRdb to 2018 to 2020). About the study as a whole: Samples covering the acute and convalescent phases of COVID-19 were provided by collaborators in the United States, Italy and Spain. Where HLA class I and class II types were available, the types were taken from metadata supplied by the sample provider, not from assay-based typing. Samples were obtained from the ongoing ImmuneRACE study (first 160 participants) and from 1,254 subjects provided by 6 global collaborators. Nearly every sample came with metadata listing a de-identified subject ID, COVID-19 status, age in years and sex. The material from the prospective study consisted of cDNA or gDNA derived from T cells, B-cell-depleted T cells, or PBMCs. Subjects who had been exposed to COVID-19, were actively infected with it, or had recovered from it provided the deeply sampled blood TCRbeta repertoires that made up the dataset. The repertoires were released in a freely available public database meant as a resource for research on the immune response to SARS-CoV-2.

TCRbeta CDR3 regions were amplified from genomic DNA using the immunoSEQ Assay, a bias-controlled multiplex PCR. The published analysis was carried out like this. The number of nucleated cells in each sample was estimated by amplification of reference gene primers within the assay. Sequence reads were collapsed and filtered to measure the absolute abundance of every unique TCRbeta CDR3 rearrangement. For each sample, productive Simpson clonality was calculated as the square root of Simpson's diversity index over productive rearrangements. The source is immuneACCESS, and TCRdb retained only in-frame sequences with V and J called. Part of the clones is not carried over; for the studies checked, unresolved V genes explain less than half of this, and the remainder is unexplained. From that table come the V and J calls and clone size; the DNA was used to work out D and trimming. The sample table records around 400,000 clones; around 83% of these occur just once. 5% to 5.5% of the sample belongs to the ten largest clones.

About this clone: Which antigen it targets is not known. Base qualities are not provided; no much larger clone lies one nucleotide away.

Enrolling through a virtual design, the prospective study's participants ranged in age from about 18 to 89 years and lived across more than 20 United States geographic areas. Cohort assignment in the prospective study relied on participant-reported clinical history from a screening survey and a study questionnaire. ImmuneRACE Cohort 3 recovered participants were defined by two consecutive negative NP/OP PCR tests, healthcare professional clearance, or symptom resolution. Mobile phlebotomists in the prospective study collected whole blood, serum and a nasopharyngeal or oropharyngeal swab from every participant. Additional blood draws and questionnaires over an approximately 2-month period could optionally be provided by prospective study participants. Blood samples from the prospective study were shipped frozen or at room temperature prior to DNA extraction. General conclusions and limits of the study: Clinical and demographic metadata were provided uncurated, with the amount varying by source and participant.

V is reduced by 1 base and J by 5 bases, leaving a spacing of 19 bases between them. Its CDR3 holds 17 amino acids, cysteine through phenylalanine. This entry keeps only the CDR3 DNA: 51 bases, framed from base 1. The germline V gene supplies CDR1 SGDLS and CDR2 YYNGEE. This receptor chain uses TRBV9 and TRBJ2-1, with a weak D call of TRBD2 (6 bases match). The source of this sequence is a woman in her forties or fifties who had recovered from COVID-19. Sequenced input: PBMCs or T cells enriched from blood (not recorded which). The CDR3 region reads CASSVMGERAGNNEQFF. The nucleotide sequence is TGTGCCAGCAGCGTAATGGGGGAGCGGGCGGGGAACAATGAGCAGTTCTTC.